One sample yielded the 10 T cell receptor beta chains listed below, sequenced in a study of cytomegalovirus exposure and HLA in healthy donors. Primers included in the PCR were 60 Vbeta and 13 Jbeta primers. Method: immunoSEQ multiplex PCR; TCRdb's copy keeps in-frame clones and lacks some. The sample yields about 150,000 clones, roughly 85% seen once. Sequenced material: PBMCs. These receptors came from a woman aged 25 to 39 in good health and CMV-seronegative.

The V gene is TRBV7-9, the J gene TRBJ1-4, with TRBD1 matching over 7 bases. The CDR3 sequence is 15 residues long. Per germline, CDR1 SEHNR and CDR2 FQNEAQ (reference sequence). The ends lost 5 bases at V and 5 bases at J; junction bases unmatched: 8. Here the CDR3 DNA reads TGTGCCAGCAGCCACCGACAGGGCAACAATGAAAAACTGTTTTTT. Protein: CASSHRQGNNEKLFF.

The chain employs TRBV5-1 and TRBJ2-1; 13 bases agree with TRBD2. CDR1 SGHRS and CDR2 YFSETQ come from the germline V gene. There are 18 residues in the CDR3. V trimming: 1 base; J trimming: 0 bases; junction bases outside the gene matches: 4. For the CDR3, the DNA is TGCGCCAGCAGCTTGTGGACTAGCGGGGGCCTCTCCTACAATGAGCAGTTCTTC. This sequence encodes CASSLWTSGGLSYNEQFF.

The chain has TRBV6-1 and TRBJ2-2, with D unresolved. This CDR3 region has 14 residues. Germline assignment: CDR1 MNHNS and CDR2 SASEGT. Trimming took off 7 bases at V and 5 bases at J, with 14 bases between the two ends. This CDR3 reads CASNNLRRTGELFF. CDR3 DNA sequence: TGTGCCAGCAATAACCTTAGGCGGACCGGGGAGCTGTTTTTT.

CDR3 region: CASSRPELSYEQYF. As DNA, the CDR3 is TGTGCCAGCAGCCGTCCGGAGCTCTCCTACGAGCAGTACTTC. The chain carries TRBV5-6 and TRBJ2-7; D gene uncertain. The germline V gene encodes CDR1 SGHDT and CDR2 YYEEEE. CDR3 length equals 14 residues. V was cut by 4 bases and J by 0 bases, with 11 bases left in between.

This chain uses TRBV11-2 with TRBJ2-7; D call uncertain. This CDR3 has 13 residues. CDR1 SGHAT and CDR2 FQNNGV come from the germline V gene. Trimming took off 0 bases at V and 2 bases at J, with 5 bases between the two ends. CDR3 bases: TGTGCCAGCAGCTTAGAGGCCACCTACGAGCAGTACTTC. It translates to CASSLEATYEQYF.

The rearrangement uses TRBV2 and TRBJ2-3, with 11 bases that match TRBD2. The junction had 4 bases not matched to a gene; V was cut back by 3 bases and J by 2 bases. The CDR3 extends over 16 amino acids. The germline V gene encodes CDR1 SNHLY and CDR2 FYNNEI. CDR3 in amino acids: CASSDGTSGFTDTQYF. CDR3 DNA: TGTGCCAGCAGTGATGGGACTAGCGGATTCACAGATACGCAGTATTTT.

This clone was observed once. The V and J genes are TRBV6-5 and TRBJ2-7; 7 nucleotides match TRBD2. After removal of 2 bases from V and 3 bases from J, the junction contained 10 bases not matched to a gene. This CDR3 is 16 amino acids long. The germline V gene has CDR1 MNHEY and CDR2 SVGAGI. In DNA form, the CDR3 reads TGTGCCAGCAGTTACCCCCCCGGGGGGATAAACTACGAGCAGTACTTC. It specifies CASSYPPGGINYEQYF.

This chain links TRBV11-2 with TRBJ1-2; TRBD1 matches 7 bases. Germline V gene sequence: CDR1 SGHAT, CDR2 FQNNGV. The CDR3 consists of 14 residues. Trimming took 0 bases from V and 7 from J; bases not matched to a gene: 5. In DNA, the CDR3 is TGTGCCAGCAGCTTAGAAGGGGGCGCAGGTGGCTACACCTTC. Its translation: CASSLEGGAGGYTF.

The V gene is TRBV10-2, the J gene TRBJ2-7; 7 bases fit TRBD1. Germline V lookup: CDR1 WSHSY, CDR2 SAAADI. Unmatched junction bases numbered 0, after V lost 5 bases and J lost 2 bases. The CDR3 contains 12 residues. The CDR3 region has the DNA TGCGCCAGCAGTCAGGGGGCCTACGAGCAGTACTTC. Amino acids: CASSQGAYEQYF.

This chain uses TRBV10-1 with TRBJ2-3; the match to TRBD2 covers 15 bases. Germline CDR1 and CDR2: WNHNN and SYGVQD (reference sequence). The CDR3 has 22 amino acids. V dropped 6 bases and J dropped 4; count of bases not matched to a gene: 23. The CDR3 DNA reads as TGCGCCAGCAGGACACAGGTACCCGGACTAGCGGGGGGGCCTAAGAGTCCAGATACGCAGTATTTT. Its translation is CASRTQVPGLAGGPKSPDTQYF.